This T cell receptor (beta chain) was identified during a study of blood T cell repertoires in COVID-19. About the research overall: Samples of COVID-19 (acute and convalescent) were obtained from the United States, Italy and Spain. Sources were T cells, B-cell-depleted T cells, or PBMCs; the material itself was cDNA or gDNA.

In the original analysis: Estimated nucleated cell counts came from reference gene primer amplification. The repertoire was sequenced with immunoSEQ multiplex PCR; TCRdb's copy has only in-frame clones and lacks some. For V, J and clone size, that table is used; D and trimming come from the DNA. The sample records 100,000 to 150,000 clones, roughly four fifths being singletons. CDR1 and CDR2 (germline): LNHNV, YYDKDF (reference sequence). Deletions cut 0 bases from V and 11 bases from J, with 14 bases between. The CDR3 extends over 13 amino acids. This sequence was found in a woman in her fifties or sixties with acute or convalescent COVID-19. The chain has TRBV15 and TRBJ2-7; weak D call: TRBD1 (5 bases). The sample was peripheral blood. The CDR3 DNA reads TGTGCCACCAGCAGAGATGTTCAGGGTTGGAAGTACTTC. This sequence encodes CATSRDVQGWKYF.